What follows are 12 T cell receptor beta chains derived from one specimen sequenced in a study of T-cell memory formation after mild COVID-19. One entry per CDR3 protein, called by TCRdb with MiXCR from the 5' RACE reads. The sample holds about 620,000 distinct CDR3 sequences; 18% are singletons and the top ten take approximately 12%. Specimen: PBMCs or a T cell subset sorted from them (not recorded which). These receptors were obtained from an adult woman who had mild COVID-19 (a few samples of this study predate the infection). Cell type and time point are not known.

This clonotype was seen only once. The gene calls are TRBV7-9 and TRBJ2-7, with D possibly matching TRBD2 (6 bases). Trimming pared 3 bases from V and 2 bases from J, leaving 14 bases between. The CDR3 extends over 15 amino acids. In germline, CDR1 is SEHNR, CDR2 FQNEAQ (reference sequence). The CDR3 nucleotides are TGTGCCAGCAGCTTGCGCGGGACTGACCCCTACGAGCAGTACTTC. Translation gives CASSLRGTDPYEQYF.

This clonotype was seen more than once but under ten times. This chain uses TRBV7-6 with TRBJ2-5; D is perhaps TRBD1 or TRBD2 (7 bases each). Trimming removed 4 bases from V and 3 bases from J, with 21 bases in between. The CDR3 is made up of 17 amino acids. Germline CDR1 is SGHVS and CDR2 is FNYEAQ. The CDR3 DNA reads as TGTGCCAGCAGCTCCTTGGGGAGGGGGCCGGTGGAAGAGACCCAGTACTTC. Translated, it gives CASSSLGRGPVEETQYF.

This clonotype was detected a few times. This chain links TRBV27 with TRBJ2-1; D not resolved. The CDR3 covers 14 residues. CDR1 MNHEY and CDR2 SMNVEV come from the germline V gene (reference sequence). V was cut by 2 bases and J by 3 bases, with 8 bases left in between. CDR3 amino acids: CASSLKSDYNEQFF. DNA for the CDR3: TGTGCCAGCAGTTTAAAATCAGACTACAATGAGCAGTTCTTC.

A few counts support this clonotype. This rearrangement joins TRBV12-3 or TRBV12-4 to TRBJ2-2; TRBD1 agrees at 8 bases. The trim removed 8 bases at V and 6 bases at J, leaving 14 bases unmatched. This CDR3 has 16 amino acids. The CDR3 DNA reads TGTGCCAGCGTTAGCCCGGGCAGGGGGCCTCCCGGGGAGCTGTTTTTT. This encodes CASVSPGRGPPGELFF.

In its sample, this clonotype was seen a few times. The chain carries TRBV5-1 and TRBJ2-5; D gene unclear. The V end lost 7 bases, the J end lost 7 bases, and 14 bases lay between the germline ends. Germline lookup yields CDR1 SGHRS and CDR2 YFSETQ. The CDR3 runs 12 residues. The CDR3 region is CASWSKERTQYF. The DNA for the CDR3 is TGCGCCAGCTGGTCTAAAGAGCGGACCCAGTACTTC.

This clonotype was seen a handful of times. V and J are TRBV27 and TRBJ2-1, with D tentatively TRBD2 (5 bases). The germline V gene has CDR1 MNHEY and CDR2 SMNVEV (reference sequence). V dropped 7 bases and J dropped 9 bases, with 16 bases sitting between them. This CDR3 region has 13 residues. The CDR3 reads CASKDSDRAEQFF. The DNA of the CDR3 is TGTGCCAGCAAGGACTCGGATCGGGCTGAGCAGTTCTTC.

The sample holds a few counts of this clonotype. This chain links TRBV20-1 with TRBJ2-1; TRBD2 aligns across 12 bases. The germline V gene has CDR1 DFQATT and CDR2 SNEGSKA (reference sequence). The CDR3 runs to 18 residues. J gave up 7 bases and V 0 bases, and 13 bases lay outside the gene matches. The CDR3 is CSARELTSGRKGGNEQFF. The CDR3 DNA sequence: TGCAGTGCTAGAGAGCTGACTAGCGGGAGAAAGGGAGGGAATGAGCAGTTCTTC.

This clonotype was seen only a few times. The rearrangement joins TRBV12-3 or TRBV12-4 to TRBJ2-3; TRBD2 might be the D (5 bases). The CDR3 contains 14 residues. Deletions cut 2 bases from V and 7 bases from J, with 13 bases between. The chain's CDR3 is CASSLHGEKNTQYF. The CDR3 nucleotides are TGTGCCAGCAGTTTACATGGGGAGAAAAATACGCAGTATTTT.

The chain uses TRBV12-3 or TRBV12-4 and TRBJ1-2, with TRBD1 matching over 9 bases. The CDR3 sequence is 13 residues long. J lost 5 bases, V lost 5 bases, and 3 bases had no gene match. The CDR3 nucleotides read TGTGCCAGCAGTCGGGACAGGGAATATGGCTACACCTTC. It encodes CASSRDREYGYTF.

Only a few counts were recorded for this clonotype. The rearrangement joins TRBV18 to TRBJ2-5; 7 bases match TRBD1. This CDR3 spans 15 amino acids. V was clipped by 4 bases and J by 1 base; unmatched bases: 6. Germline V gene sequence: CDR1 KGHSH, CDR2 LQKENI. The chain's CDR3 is CASSHQQGPQETQYF. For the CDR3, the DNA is TGTGCCAGCTCACACCAACAGGGGCCCCAAGAGACCCAGTACTTC. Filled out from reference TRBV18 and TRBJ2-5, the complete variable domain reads NAGVMQNPRHLVRRRGQEARLRCSPMKGHSHVYWYRQLPEEGLKFMVYLQKENIIDESGMPKERFSAEFPKEGPSILRIQQVVRGDSAAYFCASSHQQGPQETQYFGPGTRLLVL.

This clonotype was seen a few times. DNA for the CDR3: TGTGCCAGCAGCCAAGATCCTAGCGGGGGTTTCAATGAGCAGTTCTTC. Its translation is CASSQDPSGGFNEQFF. The V call is TRBV4-2, the J call TRBJ2-1, with 10 bases that match TRBD2. Germline V gives CDR1 LGHNA, CDR2 YNFKEQ. Trimming cost V 0 bases and J 6 bases; bases outside gene matches: 5. The CDR3 is 16 residues long.

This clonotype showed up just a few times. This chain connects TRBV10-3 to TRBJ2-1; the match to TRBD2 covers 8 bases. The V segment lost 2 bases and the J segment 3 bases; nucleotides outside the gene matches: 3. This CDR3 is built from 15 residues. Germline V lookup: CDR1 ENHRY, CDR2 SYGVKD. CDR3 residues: CAISEPAGVYNEQFF. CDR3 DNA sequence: TGTGCCATCAGTGAGCCAGCGGGAGTCTACAATGAGCAGTTCTTC.